These 24 T cell receptor beta chains originate from one sample sequenced in a study of T cells in women clearing cervical HPV infection. Clones were sequenced by immunoSEQ multiplex PCR, and TCRdb holds only the in-frame ones, with some missing. The sample totals tens of thousands of clones. Sequenced material: blood buffy coat. The receptors stem from a woman between 18 and 70 years old with a cervical HPV16 infection that either progressed to CIN3+ or cleared (not recorded which).

On this clone itself: The CDR3 is cut off 3 residues early in the read; its end comes from the germline J gene. The genes are TRBV19 and TRBJ1-2; D possibly corresponds to TRBD1 (5 bases). Per germline, CDR1 LNHDA and CDR2 SQIVND (reference sequence). This CDR3 spans 14 amino acids. The CDR3 bases that were read are TGTGCCAGTAGTAGTTCCCGCCCGGGGGGTGAC. As protein: CASSSSRPGGD. The whole CDR3 region reads CASSSSRPGGDYTF.

Regarding this clone: The sequence runs out 3 residues before the end of the CDR3; the remainder is reconstructed from the germline J gene. The genes are TRBV7-9 and TRBJ2-3, with a tentative D call TRBD2 (6 bases). Germline lookup yields CDR1 SEHNR and CDR2 FQNEAQ (reference sequence). V lost 1 base, J lost 6 bases, and 11 bases lay in between. This CDR3 comprises 14 residues. CDR3: CASSLEAGWDTQYF. CDR3 DNA, as far as it was read: TGTGCCAGCAGCTTAGAAGCGGGTTGGGATACG.

Comments on this clone: The CDR3 end lies 3 residues beyond the end of the read and is filled in from the germline J gene. This chain joins TRBV6-2 or TRBV6-3 and TRBJ2-1; 10 nucleotides agree with TRBD2. The V gene end was trimmed by 4 bases and the J gene end by 3 bases; junction bases not matched to a gene: 6. Per germline, CDR1 MNHEY and CDR2 SVGEGT. CDR3 length: 16 amino acids. CDR3 DNA, as far as it was read: TGTGCCAGCAGTTTGTTAGCGGGGGGCAACTACAATGAG. Translating it yields CASSLLAGGNYNE. The whole CDR3 region reads CASSLLAGGNYNEQFF.

On this clone itself: The CDR3 goes on 3 residues after the read ends, and that part is filled in from the germline J gene. The chain links TRBV18 to TRBJ1-2, with D perhaps matching TRBD1 (5 bases). The CDR3 loop spans 15 amino acids. Germline loops: CDR1 KGHSH, CDR2 LQKENI. The chain's CDR3 is CASSPGLAYDNDYTF. CDR3 DNA, as far as it was read: TGTGCCAGCTCGCCGGGACTAGCCTACGACAATGAC.

For this clone: The read ends 3 residues early relative to the CDR3; the germline J gene fills the gap. The rearrangement links TRBV7-2 to TRBJ1-2, with 7 bases lining up with TRBD1. V gave up 4 bases and J gave up 6 bases; unmatched junction bases: 11. Germline CDR1 is SGHTA and CDR2 is FQGNSA. The CDR3 totals 15 residues. CDR3 bases read: TGTGCCAGCAGCTCATTTAGACAGGGTGGGGATGGC. Protein sequence: CASSSFRQGGDG. The entire CDR3 reads CASSSFRQGGDGYTF.

Details on this clone: The CDR3 end is not reached by the read, which stops 3 residues before it; the germline J gene fills it in. V usage is TRBV5-1 and J usage is TRBJ1-1, with a weak D call TRBD1 (5 bases). Germline CDR1 SGHRS, CDR2 YFSETQ. Trimming removed 4 bases from V and 1 base from J, with 14 bases in between. The CDR3 consists of 15 residues. The sequenced CDR3 bases are TGCGCCAGCAGCGGTACTGACGGACAGAACACTGAA. Translating it yields CASSGTDGQNTE. The CDR3 in full is CASSGTDGQNTEAFF. Variable domain in full (rest from reference TRBV5-1 and TRBJ1-1): KAGVTQTPRYLIKTRGQQVTLSCSPISGHRSVSWYQQTPGQGLQFLFEYFSETQRNKGNFPGRFSGRQFSNSRSEMNVSTLELGDSALYLCASSGTDGQNTEAFFGQGTRLTVV.

Notes on this clone: The read gets to within 3 residues of the CDR3 end, and the germline J gene fills in the rest. V gene TRBV11-2 combines with J gene TRBJ2-1; D might be TRBD2 (5 bases). The germline V and J ends were trimmed by 8 bases and 9 bases, with 17 bases remaining between them. This CDR3 comprises 13 residues. CDR1 SGHAT and CDR2 FQNNGV come from the germline V gene. The part of the CDR3 DNA that was read is TGTGCCAGCGTAGCGTCCGGGCGTGGTGAG. It codes for CASVASGRGE. Given in full, the CDR3 is CASVASGRGEQFF.

On this clone itself: From the germline J gene comes the end of the CDR3, since the read stops 3 residues before it. J is TRBJ1-1 and V is TRBV18; D is ambiguous. This CDR3 has 12 amino acids. From germline, CDR1 is KGHSH and CDR2 LQKENI. The CDR3 loop is CASSPRVGTAFF. CDR3 DNA (partial): TGTGCCAGCTCACCGAGGGTGGGTACG. The complete variable domain, with remaining parts taken from reference TRBV18 and TRBJ1-1, reads NAGVMQNPRHLVRRRGQEARLRCSPMKGHSHVYWYRQLPEEGLKFMVYLQKENIIDESGMPKERFSAEFPKEGPSILRIQQVVRGDSAAYFCASSPRVGTAFFGQGTRLTVV.

About this clone: The CDR3 end is not reached by the read, which stops 3 residues before it; the germline J gene fills it in. V usage is TRBV5-8 and J usage is TRBJ1-2; TRBD1 aligns across 9 bases. This CDR3 comprises 13 residues. Germline values: CDR1 SGHTS, CDR2 YDEGEE. The DNA read from the CDR3 is TGTGCCAGCAGCTTGATGGCGACAGGGGGT. It is translated as CASSLMATGG. The whole CDR3 protein is CASSLMATGGYTF.

Concerning this clone: The missing CDR3 end, 3 residues past where the read stops, is filled in from the germline J gene. J is TRBJ2-5 and V is TRBV7-9; TRBD2 matches 7 bases. The germline V gene has CDR1 SEHNR and CDR2 FQNEAQ (reference sequence). V lost 5 bases, J lost 3 bases, and 6 bases stayed unmatched. This CDR3 has 14 residues. CDR3 bases read: TGTGCCAGCAGCCTTCGGACTAGTGAAGAGACC. This encodes CASSLRTSEET. The full-length CDR3 reads as CASSLRTSEETQYF. The entire variable domain, with the rest obtained from reference TRBV7-9 and TRBJ2-5, is as follows: DTGVSQNPRHKITKRGQNVTFRCDPISEHNRLYWYRQTLGQGPEFLTYFQNEAQLEKSRLLSDRFSAERPKGSFSTLEIQRTEQGDSAMYLCASSLRTSEETQYFGPGTRLLVL.

Of note for this clone: The read ends 3 residues early relative to the CDR3; the germline J gene fills the gap. V is TRBV2 and J is TRBJ2-1; the match to TRBD2 covers 9 bases. J gave up 7 bases and V 5 bases, and 9 bases lay outside the gene matches. Germline V gene data show CDR1 as SNHLY and CDR2 as FYNNEI. CDR3 length: 15 amino acids. The covered CDR3 bases are TGTGCCAGCAGTCCCCAACTCCTAGCGGGAAATGAG. Protein product: CASSPQLLAGNE. The CDR3 in its entirety is CASSPQLLAGNEQFF.

Details on this clone: Read coverage stops 3 residues before the CDR3 terminus; the germline J gene supplies the remainder. The chain links TRBV29-1 to TRBJ2-7; TRBD2 might be the D (6 bases). This CDR3 has 13 residues. Trimming removed 1 base at V and 1 base at J, with 8 bases between. Germline assignment: CDR1 SQVTM and CDR2 ANQGSEA. The CDR3 DNA, read in part, is TGCAGCGTTGAAGCCGGGACTTCCTACGAG. Translating gives CSVEAGTSYE. The entire CDR3 protein is CSVEAGTSYEQYF.

As concerns this clone: The read gets to within 3 residues of the CDR3 end, and the germline J gene fills in the rest. The chain combines TRBV5-1 with TRBJ2-2; TRBD2 matches 12 bases. In germline, CDR1 is SGHRS, CDR2 YFSETQ. With 0 bases clipped from V and 5 bases from J, the junction kept 2 bases outside the gene matches. CDR3 length: 16 residues. The sequenced CDR3 bases are TGCGCCAGCAGCTTGGCCGGACTAGCGGGAACCGGGGAG. It specifies CASSLAGLAGTGE. The CDR3 in full is CASSLAGLAGTGELFF.

As concerns this clone: The read gets to within 3 residues of the CDR3 end, and the germline J gene fills in the rest. The V gene is TRBV19, the J gene TRBJ2-7; 7 positions match TRBD1. The CDR3 extends over 14 amino acids. V lost 3 bases and J lost 0; bases outside the gene matches: 2. In germline, CDR1 is LNHDA, CDR2 SQIVND (reference sequence). The CDR3 here is CASSMGQTSYEQYF. CDR3 DNA, as far as it was read: TGTGCCAGTAGTATGGGACAGACCTCCTACGAG.

Details on this clone: The read terminates 3 residues before the CDR3 end, so the remaining end is supplied by the germline J gene. The rearrangement joins TRBV11-2 to TRBJ2-5; 7 bases align to TRBD2. After removal of 5 bases from V and 1 base from J, the junction contained 4 bases not matched to a gene. The V gene's germline CDR1 is SGHAT and CDR2 FQNNGV. This CDR3 has 14 residues. The CDR3 loop is CASSQGTTQETQYF. The part of the CDR3 DNA that was read is TGTGCCAGCAGCCAAGGGACTACCCAAGAGACC.

Details on this clone: A junction boundary mismatches the germline segment, possibly from a read error. The read ends 3 residues early relative to the CDR3; the germline J gene fills the gap. The chain employs TRBV4-2 and TRBJ2-2; TRBD1 might be the D (5 bases). This CDR3 is built from 17 residues. Germline CDR1 LGHNA, CDR2 YNFKEQ. The chain's CDR3 is CASSHGLGLSNTGELFF. Incomplete CDR3 DNA: TGCGCCAGCAGCCATGGGCTGGGGCTATCGAACACCGGGGAG.

Remarks on this clone: The CDR3 extends 3 residues past the end of the read, so its final part is completed from the germline J gene. The chain combines TRBV30 with TRBJ1-1; 7 bases are a match to TRBD1. Germline values: CDR1 GTSNPN, CDR2 SVGIG (reference sequence). The CDR3 covers 13 residues. Losses at the gene ends were 6 bases for V and 1 base for J; bases not matched to a gene: 5. The covered CDR3 bases are TGTGCCTGCAGGGACAGAAGGAACACTGAA. Protein product: CACRDRRNTE. The entire CDR3 sequence reads CACRDRRNTEAFF. Variable domain in full (rest from reference TRBV30 and TRBJ1-1): SQTIHQWPATLVQPVGSPLSLECTVEGTSNPNLYWYRQAAGRGLQLLFYSVGIGQISSEVPQNLSASRPQDRQFILSSKKLLLSDSGFYLCACRDRRNTEAFFGQGTRLTVV.

Remarks on this clone: With the read ending 3 residues before the CDR3 end, the germline J gene is used to fill in that end. This rearrangement joins TRBV20-1 to TRBJ2-3; 14 bases align to TRBD2. Germline V lookup: CDR1 DFQATT, CDR2 SNEGSKA (reference sequence). This CDR3 spans 17 amino acids. The DNA read from the CDR3 is TGCAGTGCTAGAGATCTCACGGGACTAGCGGGAGTGGAGACG. This gives the protein CSARDLTGLAGVET. From start to end, the CDR3 is CSARDLTGLAGVETQYF.

Remarks on this clone: The CDR3 end falls 3 residues outside the read, so it is completed with the germline J gene. The V and J genes are TRBV7-2 and TRBJ2-3; D is uncertain. Germline V gives CDR1 SGHTA, CDR2 FQGNSA. The CDR3 contains 11 residues. The part of the CDR3 DNA that was read is TGTGCCAGCAGCCGAGTAGAGACG. Amino acid sequence: CASSRVET. The full CDR3 is CASSRVETQYF.

About this clone itself: The CDR3 is cut off 3 residues early in the read; its end comes from the germline J gene. The chain carries TRBV6-1 and TRBJ1-6, with unresolved D. The V and J ends lost 2 bases and 8 bases respectively, with 4 bases between them. The CDR3 sequence is 12 residues long. The germline V gene has CDR1 MNHNS and CDR2 SASEGT. The CDR3 DNA, read in part, is TGTGCCAGCAGTGAAACTCATTCACCC. Translation gives CASSETHSP. The entire CDR3 reads CASSETHSPLHF.

On this clone: The read ends 3 residues shy of where the CDR3 ends; the end is completed using the germline J gene. V is TRBV7-2 and J is TRBJ1-1; D ambiguous. The CDR3 spans 13 residues. The ends were cut back, 5 bases at V and 5 bases at J, with 12 bases in the middle. Germline CDR1 SGHTA, CDR2 FQGNSA. CDR3 in amino acids: CASSLVGPTEAFF. The part of the CDR3 DNA that was read is TGTGCCAGCAGCCTAGTAGGGCCAACTGAA.

Comment on this clone: The sequenced fragment ends 3 residues before the CDR3 boundary, so the rest is inferred from the germline J gene. J is TRBJ1-5 and V is TRBV30; D is unresolved. Germline V gene sequence: CDR1 GTSNPN, CDR2 SVGIG (reference sequence). This CDR3 is built from 15 residues. V was cut by 2 bases and J by 3 bases, with 14 bases left in between. The CDR3 is CAWSKRAIDNQPQHF. Incomplete CDR3 DNA: TGTGCCTGGAGTAAGAGAGCGATCGACAATCAGCCC. The complete variable domain, with remaining parts taken from reference TRBV30 and TRBJ1-5, reads SQTIHQWPATLVQPVGSPLSLECTVEGTSNPNLYWYRQAAGRGLQLLFYSVGIGQISSEVPQNLSASRPQDRQFILSSKKLLLSDSGFYLCAWSKRAIDNQPQHFGDGTRLSIL.

As concerns this clone: The sequenced fragment ends 3 residues before the CDR3 boundary, so the rest is inferred from the germline J gene. The chain uses TRBV6-2 or TRBV6-3 and TRBJ1-2; D is undetermined. The CDR3 is 16 residues long. CDR1 MNHEY and CDR2 SVGEGT come from the germline V gene. Here the CDR3 reads CASSSPASGSIYDYTF. Partial CDR3 DNA: TGTGCCAGCAGTTCCCCCGCTAGCGGGAGTATCTACGAC.

About this clone itself: The sequence runs out 3 residues before the end of the CDR3; the remainder is reconstructed from the germline J gene. The chain combines TRBV5-1 with TRBJ2-3, with D perhaps matching TRBD2 (5 bases). Trimming took off 1 base at V and 2 bases at J, with 8 bases between the two ends. CDR3 length equals 14 residues. Germline-derived CDR1 and CDR2 are SGHRS and YFSETQ. The CDR3 is CASSLIGVTDTQYF. The covered CDR3 bases are TGCGCCAGCAGCTTGATCGGGGTCACAGATACG.